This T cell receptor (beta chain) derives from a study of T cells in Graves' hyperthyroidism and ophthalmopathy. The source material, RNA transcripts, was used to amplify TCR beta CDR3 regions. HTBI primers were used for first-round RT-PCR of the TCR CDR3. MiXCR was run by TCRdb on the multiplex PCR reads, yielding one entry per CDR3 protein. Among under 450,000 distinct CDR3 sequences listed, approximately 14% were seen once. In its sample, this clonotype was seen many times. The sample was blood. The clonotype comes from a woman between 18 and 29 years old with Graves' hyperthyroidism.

The DNA for the CDR3 is TGCAGTGCCGGGTTAGGTGGATACGAGCAGTACTTC. As protein: CSAGLGGYEQYF. The chain recombines TRBV20-1 with TRBJ2-7, with no clear D. The V end lost 6 bases, the J end lost 4 bases, and 13 bases lay between the germline ends. This CDR3 has 12 residues. Germline V gives CDR1 DFQATT, CDR2 SNEGSKA (reference sequence).